This T cell receptor (beta chain) was obtained from a study of regulatory T cells in long-lasting Graves disease. Study findings and constraints: Persistent Graves' disease cases displayed lower TCR diversity than newly diagnosed ones. Favored gene segments in persistent disease were TRBV28, TRBJ1-2 and TRBJ2-5.

Construction of the TCR beta libraries employed iRepertoire HTBI primers in conjunction with Arm-PCR of CDR3 regions. TCRdb reanalysed the multiplex PCR reads using MiXCR and keeps one entry per CDR3 protein. Of 300,000 to 450,000 distinct CDR3 sequences in the sample, roughly a sixth are singletons; the top ten hold 22%. Specified time point: newly diagnosed GD, antithyroid drugs for less than 3 months. The TCR library was prepared using RNA isolated from PBMCs. An endocrinology department in Xi'an, China, recruited the patients. J was trimmed by 4 bases and V by 7 bases; bases with no gene match: 6. Germline CDR1 reads LNHDA; CDR2 reads SQIVND (reference sequence). The CDR3 extends over 14 amino acids. As for this clonotype: Its antigen is currently unknown.

This receptor was identified in a female donor with Graves disease. The chain is built from TRBV19 and TRBJ2-2; 7 positions agree with TRBD2. The sample was peripheral blood mononuclear cells (PBMCs), taken at new diagnosis, from a patient treated with antithyroid drugs. The CDR3 DNA reads as TGTGCCAGTACCCCGTCGGGGGGCACCGGGGAGCTGTTTTTT. It is translated as CASTPSGGTGELFF.